The 13 T cell receptor beta chains in this list originate from one sample, sequenced in a study of CD8 T cells in ankylosing spondylitis (dated by TCRdb to 2016 to 2017). Library preparation employed 5' RACE. The sample was run on an Illumina HiSeq 2500. TCRdb ran its own pipeline on the public reads, namely fastp trimming at Q25 and MiXCR clone calling, and kept in-frame beta chains. Rows are combined by CDR3 protein, so each entry shows the most common genes and DNA. This sample gives 250,000 or so distinct CDR3 sequences in total; roughly a quarter of them show up just once. Of the sample, 0.6% to 0.75% is held by the ten largest clones. Sequenced: blood, either unsorted or a sorted T cell fraction (not recorded which). Receptor source: a male donor with ankylosing spondylitis or in good health (not recorded which).

This chain links TRBV12-3 or TRBV12-4 with TRBJ2-1; 8 bases match TRBD1. J lost 7 bases, V lost 7 bases, and 9 bases had no gene match. The CDR3 consists of 14 residues. The CDR3 DNA is TGTGCCAGCAATCCGGGACAGGTGTCGAATGAGCAGTTCTTC. The encoded protein is CASNPGQVSNEQFF.

The chain employs TRBV18 and TRBJ2-3; D is ambiguous. Germline loops: CDR1 KGHSH, CDR2 LQKENI. This CDR3 is 14 amino acids long. V lost 1 base, J lost 1 base, and 6 bases lay in between. CDR3 loop: CASSPQQGTDTQYF. CDR3 sequence (DNA): TGTGCCAGCTCACCACAGCAGGGCACAGATACGCAGTATTTT.

A few counts support this clonotype. The chain uses TRBV6-1 and TRBJ1-1; 7 bases match TRBD1. This CDR3 is built from 15 residues. Per the germline V gene, CDR1 is MNHNS and CDR2 is SASEGT. The junction had 3 bases not matched to a gene; V was cut back by 2 bases and J by 0 bases. The CDR3 DNA sequence: TGTGCCAGCAGTGAACCGGGACAGATGAACACTGAAGCTTTCTTT. It is translated as CASSEPGQMNTEAFF.

This chain connects TRBV20-1 to TRBJ2-7; TRBD2 might be the D (6 bases). Trimming removed 5 bases from V and 5 bases from J, with 13 bases in between. The CDR3 totals 12 residues. Germline assignment: CDR1 DFQATT and CDR2 SNEGSKA (reference sequence). DNA for the CDR3: TGCAGTGCTGCGGGATTCCGCAACGAGCAGTACTTC. The encoded protein is CSAAGFRNEQYF.

The V and J genes are TRBV12-3 or TRBV12-4 and TRBJ2-1; D may match TRBD1 or TRBD2 (7 bases each). This CDR3 region has 14 residues. V was trimmed by 6 bases and J by 5 bases, leaving 14 bases between them. The CDR3 reads CASRDSGGDNEQFF. Written as DNA, the CDR3 is TGTGCCAGCAGGGATTCAGGGGGGGACAATGAGCAGTTCTTC.

This clonotype has at least ten counts. The rearrangement links TRBV15 to TRBJ2-1, with D unclear. V dropped 0 bases and J dropped 2 bases, with 11 bases sitting between them. CDR1 LNHNV and CDR2 YYDKDF come from the germline V gene (reference sequence). CDR3 length: 16 residues. Here the CDR3 reads CATSRDMGPPYNEQFF. Here the CDR3 DNA reads TGTGCCACCAGCAGAGATATGGGTCCTCCCTACAATGAGCAGTTCTTC. Looking up the rest from reference TRBV15 and TRBJ2-1 gives the full variable domain: DAMVIQNPRYQVTQFGKPVTLSCSQTLNHNVMYWYQQKSSQAPKLLFHYYDKDFNNEADTPDNFQSRRPNTSFCFLDIRSPGLGDTAMYLCATSRDMGPPYNEQFFGPGTRLTVL.

This clonotype was found many times. The V and J genes are TRBV12-3 or TRBV12-4 and TRBJ1-6, with D unresolved. Between the trimmed V and J ends, which lost 5 bases and 9 bases, there was a span of 8 bases. The CDR3 runs 12 residues. CDR3 coding DNA: TGTGCCAGCAGTCGGATGGGTTCACCCCTCCACTTT. As protein: CASSRMGSPLHF.

V is TRBV20-1 and J is TRBJ1-1; no clear D gene. Germline V gene sequence: CDR1 DFQATT, CDR2 SNEGSKA (reference sequence). Trimming took off 5 bases at V and 2 bases at J, with 15 bases between the two ends. The CDR3 consists of 14 residues. The CDR3 region is CSAALPPDNTEAFF. The CDR3 DNA sequence: TGCAGTGCTGCACTACCGCCAGATAACACTGAAGCTTTCTTT.

Only a few counts were recorded for this clonotype. V usage is TRBV6-4 and J usage is TRBJ2-1; a possible D gene is TRBD2 (6 bases). V was cut by 8 bases and J by 7 bases, with 15 bases left in between. This CDR3 comprises 13 residues. Germline CDR1 reads MRHNA; CDR2 reads SNTAGT. CDR3 region: CASPRRVGNEQFF. CDR3 nucleotide sequence: TGTGCCAGCCCCAGGAGGGTTGGAAATGAGCAGTTCTTC.

The sample holds many counts of this clonotype. This chain joins TRBV5-1 and TRBJ2-3; possible D gene TRBD2, 6 bases. The CDR3 sequence is 14 residues long. V shed 4 bases and J shed 3 bases, with 12 bases lying between them. Germline lookup yields CDR1 SGHRS and CDR2 YFSETQ. The DNA for the CDR3 is TGCGCCAGCAGCGCGACTAGTTTGACAGATACGCAGTATTTT. Encoded protein: CASSATSLTDTQYF. The complete variable domain, with remaining parts taken from reference TRBV5-1 and TRBJ2-3, reads KAGVTQTPRYLIKTRGQQVTLSCSPISGHRSVSWYQQTPGQGLQFLFEYFSETQRNKGNFPGRFSGRQFSNSRSEMNVSTLELGDSALYLCASSATSLTDTQYFGPGTRLTVL.

This clonotype has only a few counts. V is TRBV20-1 and J is TRBJ2-1; D unclear. The CDR3 is 11 amino acids. CDR1 and CDR2 (germline): DFQATT, SNEGSKA (reference sequence). The V end lost 6 bases, the J end lost 2 bases, and 5 bases lay between the germline ends. Here the CDR3 reads CSAVAYNEQFF. The CDR3 region has the DNA TGCAGTGCCGTGGCCTACAATGAGCAGTTCTTC.

This clonotype was seen at least ten times. This chain connects TRBV5-1 to TRBJ2-1, with 9 bases lining up with TRBD2. Germline trimming cut 5 bases from V and 5 bases from J; bases unmatched to any gene: 5. This CDR3 is built from 14 residues. The germline V gene has CDR1 SGHRS and CDR2 YFSETQ. The CDR3 sequence: CASRNQRGDNEQFF. The CDR3 DNA follows: TGCGCCAGCAGGAACCAGCGGGGGGACAATGAGCAGTTCTTC.

This clonotype was counted many times. The chain uses TRBV12-3 or TRBV12-4 and TRBJ2-5, with 7 bases fitting TRBD1. The CDR3 runs 14 residues. J lost 2 bases, V lost 5 bases, and 5 bases had no gene match. Here the CDR3 DNA reads TGTGCCAGCAGTCGACAGGGTCCACAAGAGACCCAGTACTTC. Translating gives CASSRQGPQETQYF.